One sample yielded the 9 T cell receptor beta chains listed below, sequenced in a study of blood T cell repertoires in COVID-19. Assay used: immunoSEQ multiplex PCR; TCRdb lists only in-frame clones, some missing. The sample lists 150,000 to 200,000 clones; about 90% were seen once. Sequencing used PBMCs or T cells enriched from blood (not recorded which). The receptors here all came from a human donor with acute COVID-19. The donor label of this sample is uncertain.

The V call is TRBV29-1, the J call TRBJ2-3; perhaps TRBD1 as D (6 bases). V was shortened by 3 bases and J by 0 bases, with 16 bases between the two germline ends. CDR3 size: 16 residues. CDR1 is SQVTM, CDR2 ANQGSEA, per germline. DNA of the CDR3: TGCAGCGTTGAGGAGGTGACAGGAATAAGCACAGATACGCAGTATTTT. It specifies CSVEEVTGISTDTQYF.

The gene calls are TRBV19 and TRBJ1-1, with 10 bases matching TRBD1. The CDR3 runs to 15 residues. Per the germline V gene, CDR1 is LNHDA and CDR2 is SQIVND (reference sequence). V was pared by 8 bases and J by 1 base, with 7 bases of the junction left unmatched. CDR3 nucleotides: TGTGCCAGTGGGGGACAGGGGAGACGGAACACTGAAGCTTTCTTT. Its translation is CASGGQGRRNTEAFF.

This chain links TRBV27 with TRBJ1-2; weak D call: TRBD1 (5 bases). V was clipped by 5 bases and J by 5 bases, with 24 bases between them. Germline-derived CDR1 and CDR2 are MNHEY and SMNVEV (reference sequence). This CDR3 has 17 amino acids. The DNA for the CDR3 is TGTGCCAGCAGTCCGCGGGACGGCTCCGCCCAACTATATGGCTACACCTTC. Translation: CASSPRDGSAQLYGYTF.

The gene calls are TRBV18 and TRBJ2-3; D is unresolved. This CDR3 contains 12 residues. The germline V gene encodes CDR1 KGHSH and CDR2 LQKENI. V lost 4 bases to trimming and J lost 2 bases, with 4 bases between them. CDR3 region: CASSLYTDTQYF. In nucleotides, the CDR3 is TGTGCCAGCTCACTTTACACAGATACGCAGTATTTT.

This sequence joins TRBV4-1 and TRBJ2-5, with a tentative D call TRBD2 (5 bases). CDR1 is MGHRA, CDR2 YSYEKL, per germline. The V end lost 2 bases, the J end lost 4 bases, and 11 bases lay between the germline ends. This CDR3 contains 14 residues. The CDR3 DNA reads TGCGCCAGCAGCCAAAGCCTAGCCGCAGAGACCCAGTACTTC. As protein: CASSQSLAAETQYF.

The chain uses TRBV6-2 or TRBV6-3 and TRBJ2-7, with TRBD2 matching 11 bases. J gave up 7 bases and V 5 bases, and 10 bases lay outside the gene matches. CDR1 is MNHEY and CDR2 is SVGEGT in the germline V gene. The CDR3 consists of 15 residues. DNA of the CDR3: TGTGCCAGCAGTATCCCCCGTAGCGGGGGGGGTGAGCAGTACTTC. Protein: CASSIPRSGGGEQYF.

V gene TRBV4-3 combines with J gene TRBJ1-1; D unclear. Trimming took off 0 bases at V and 5 bases at J, with 10 bases between the two ends. Germline CDR1 reads LGHNA; CDR2 reads YSLEER. The length of the CDR3 is 14 residues. The CDR3 protein is CASSQDLGRTEAFF. The CDR3 nucleotides read TGCGCCAGCAGCCAAGACTTAGGGAGGACTGAAGCTTTCTTT.

This clone appeared once. The chain couples TRBV6-6 to TRBJ2-1; a weak D match, TRBD2 (7 bases). Germline lookup yields CDR1 MNHNY and CDR2 SVGAGI (reference sequence). Trimming took off 3 bases at V and 6 bases at J, with 15 bases between the two ends. This CDR3 is 15 amino acids long. The CDR3 spells CASSYREGEFNEQFF. In DNA, the CDR3 is TGTGCCAGCAGTTATAGGGAGGGGGAATTCAATGAGCAGTTCTTC.

The chain employs TRBV4-1 and TRBJ2-1; D might be TRBD2 (5 bases). V dropped 4 bases and J dropped 4 bases, with 17 bases sitting between them. This CDR3 region has 16 residues. The germline V gene has CDR1 MGHRA and CDR2 YSYEKL. CDR3 loop: CASSPIARGTYNEQFF. CDR3 coding DNA: TGCGCCAGCAGCCCTATAGCCCGGGGTACTTACAATGAGCAGTTCTTC.